One and the same sample provided the 13 T cell receptor beta chains below, sequenced in a study of OX40 agonist ivuxolimab in advanced cancers. Assay used: immunoSEQ multiplex PCR; TCRdb lists only in-frame clones, some missing. Here the sample spans approximately 81,000 clones, approximately 94% being singletons. The specimen comprised CD4+ or CD8+ T cells sorted from blood, sampled in a trial of the OX40 agonist ivuxolimab. These receptors all come from an adult with an advanced solid tumor such as melanoma, head and neck, liver or kidney cancer.

CDR3 coding DNA: TGCAGTGGCACACCATACAATGAGCAGTTCTTC. It translates to CSGTPYNEQFF. The chain recombines TRBV20-1 with TRBJ2-1; no reliable D call. This CDR3 has 11 residues. CDR1 is DFQATT, CDR2 SNEGSKA, per germline (reference sequence). Trimming cost V 7 bases and J 4 bases, with 8 bases left between them.

The CDR3 DNA reads TGTGCCAGCAGCCCACAGGACAGCTATGAGCAGTTCTTC. Translated: CASSPQDSYEQFF. The V and J genes are TRBV7-9 and TRBJ2-1; TRBD1 is a possible D gene (6 bases). V was cut by 5 bases and J by 8 bases, with 13 bases left in between. The CDR3 contains 13 residues. Germline V gene data show CDR1 as SEHNR and CDR2 as FQNEAQ (reference sequence).

This rearrangement joins TRBV27 to TRBJ1-5; no clear D gene. Trimming took off 2 bases at V and 0 bases at J, with 8 bases between the two ends. The V gene's germline CDR1 is MNHEY and CDR2 SMNVEV (reference sequence). The CDR3 runs 15 residues. In DNA form, the CDR3 reads TGTGCCAGCAGTTTAGAGGCAGATAGCAATCAGCCCCAGCATTTT. Its translation is CASSLEADSNQPQHF.

This sequence joins TRBV10-3 and TRBJ1-3; D is unclear. This CDR3 comprises 16 residues. Germline CDR1 and CDR2: ENHRY and SYGVKD. Trimming shortened V by 0 bases and J by 0 bases, and 9 bases separated the two germline ends. The DNA for the CDR3 is TGTGCCATCAGTGAGTCGGTAGGAAGCTCTGGAAACACCATATATTTT. Translated, it gives CAISESVGSSGNTIYF.

The rearrangement links TRBV7-9 to TRBJ1-3; D is undetermined. Trimming took off 9 bases at V and 4 bases at J, with 10 bases between the two ends. The CDR3 sequence is 12 residues long. Germline CDR1 reads SEHNR; CDR2 reads FQNEAQ (reference sequence). The CDR3 sequence is CASPLGGNTIYF. The DNA of the CDR3 is TGTGCCAGTCCCCTCGGGGGAAACACCATATATTTT.

The V call is TRBV7-9, the J call TRBJ2-7; no reliable D call. Trimming took off 5 bases at V and 2 bases at J, with 16 bases between the two ends. From germline, CDR1 is SEHNR and CDR2 FQNEAQ (reference sequence). The length of the CDR3 is 15 residues. The CDR3 nucleotides read TGTGCCAGCAGCCACACCCCGGGCTTACCCTACGAGCAGTACTTC. Its translation: CASSHTPGLPYEQYF.

J is TRBJ2-7 and V is TRBV25-1, with D tentatively TRBD1 or TRBD2 (5 bases each). Germline CDR1 and CDR2: MGHDK and SYGVNS. The CDR3 totals 13 residues. V dropped 4 bases and J dropped 2 bases, with 9 bases sitting between them. In nucleotides, the CDR3 is TGTGCCAGCAGTGGGGGACCTGCCTACGAGCAGTACTTC. Translation gives CASSGGPAYEQYF.

The CDR3 DNA reads TGTGCCAGCAGCCCGGGCTATGGCTACACCTTC. This gives the protein CASSPGYGYTF. The J gene is TRBJ1-2, the V gene TRBV6-5; D remains ambiguous. Trimming shortened V by 6 bases and J by 4 bases, and 6 bases separated the two germline ends. The V gene's germline CDR1 is MNHEY and CDR2 SVGAGI. The CDR3 loop spans 11 amino acids.

This rearrangement joins TRBV7-8 to TRBJ2-5; perhaps TRBD2 as D (6 bases). CDR1 SGHVS and CDR2 FQNEAQ come from the germline V gene. This CDR3 has 14 amino acids. V dropped 5 bases and J dropped 3 bases, with 13 bases sitting between them. This CDR3 reads CASSAPTRKETQYF. The CDR3 coding sequence is TGTGCCAGCAGCGCCCCGACTAGGAAAGAGACCCAGTACTTC.

This chain connects TRBV2 to TRBJ2-7, with D uncertain. The CDR3 runs to 11 residues. The germline gives CDR1 SNHLY, CDR2 FYNNEI. V lost 3 bases to trimming and J lost 6 bases, with 6 bases between them. This CDR3 reads CASSDVSEQYF. CDR3 nucleotides: TGTGCCAGCAGTGATGTTTCCGAGCAGTACTTC.

The CDR3 DNA sequence: TGTGCCACCAGCAGTATACTAGCGGCCAAGGATGAGCAGTTCTTC. Translating it yields CATSSILAAKDEQFF. This chain connects TRBV15 to TRBJ2-1, with TRBD2 matching over 8 bases. The CDR3 extends over 15 amino acids. The ends lost 3 bases at V and 8 bases at J; junction bases unmatched: 9. CDR1 and CDR2 from the germline V gene are LNHNV and YYDKDF (reference sequence).

This clone was found once. This chain links TRBV27 with TRBJ1-4; possible D gene TRBD1, 6 bases. Trimming took off 6 bases at V and 3 bases at J, with 14 bases between the two ends. The CDR3 loop spans 15 amino acids. Germline CDR1 and CDR2: MNHEY and SMNVEV (reference sequence). CDR3 in DNA: TGTGCCAGCAGCCCCGCGGCAGGGGCTAATGAAAAACTGTTTTTT. This encodes CASSPAAGANEKLFF. The whole variable domain, filled in from reference TRBV27 and TRBJ1-4, reads EAQVTQNPRYLITVTGKKLTVTCSQNMNHEYMSWYRQDPGLGLRQIYYSMNVEVTDKGDVPEGYKVSRKEKRNFPLILESPSPNQTSLYFCASSPAAGANEKLFFGSGTQLSVL.

V is TRBV6-5 and J is TRBJ1-5, with D perhaps matching TRBD1 (6 bases). This CDR3 region has 13 residues. The germline gives CDR1 MNHEY, CDR2 SVGAGI. The V and J ends lost 0 bases and 9 bases respectively, with 9 bases between them. CDR3 protein: CASSYSGGGPQHF. The DNA of the CDR3 is TGTGCCAGCAGTTACTCCGGAGGGGGGCCCCAGCATTTT.